These T cell receptor beta chains were read from a single sample in a study of cytomegalovirus exposure and HLA in healthy donors. TCRdb's table, derived via immunoSEQ multiplex PCR, lists solely in-frame clones and lacks some. The sample gives 260,000 or so clones, about 83% of which show up once; less than 3% is in the top ten. Sequencing was performed on PBMCs. These TCRs come from a man aged 18 to 35 in good health and CMV-seronegative. CDR3s include the opening cysteine and the closing phenylalanine or tryptophan. Each record gives: J gene, clone size, D gene, CDR3 length, V gene, CDR3 protein, CDR3 DNA. D genes are given only for firm matches. Size is stated for part of the rows, as once, few or many counts, or as a class when the clone is expanded.

TRBJ2-2	.	TRBD1	18	TRBV18	CASSSAGTAYTNTGELFF	TGTGCCAGCTCGTCGGCCGGGACAGCCTATACGAACACCGGGGAGCTGTTTTTT
TRBJ1-1	.	TRBD1	12	TRBV18	CASSPGQGEAFF	TGTGCCAGCTCACCGGGACAGGGTGAAGCTTTCTTT
TRBJ2-7	.	TRBD1	11	TRBV27	CASSSRGRLYF	TGTGCCAGCAGTTCAAGGGGGCGCTTGTACTTC
TRBJ2-7	few	.	14	TRBV9	CASTPGSNSYEQYF	TGTGCCAGCACCCCGGGGAGCAACTCCTACGAGCAGTACTTC
TRBJ2-7	.	.	15	TRBV4-3	CASSHGHGEVYEQYF	TGCGCCAGCAGCCACGGACATGGGGAGGTCTACGAGCAGTACTTC
TRBJ2-2	.	TRBD1	15	TRBV5-1	CASSSGTGATGELFF	TGCGCCAGTTCATCCGGGACAGGGGCAACCGGGGAGCTGTTTTTT
TRBJ1-6	.	.	14	TRBV4-2	CASSQGRGYSPLHF	TGTGCCAGCAGCCAAGGAAGGGGCTATTCACCCCTCCACTTT
TRBJ2-7	.	TRBD2	15	TRBV19	CASKDRPGGEDEQYF	TGTGCCAGTAAAGATCGGCCGGGGGGGGAGGACGAGCAGTACTTC
TRBJ2-6	once	.	18	TRBV7-8	CASSSYRERVRGANVLTF	TGTGCCAGCAGCTCGTACAGGGAAAGGGTGCGTGGGGCCAACGTCCTGACTTTC
TRBJ1-1	.	.	12	TRBV29-1	CSVEDSGTITFF	TGCAGCGTTGAAGATTCCGGGACAATAACTTTCTTT
TRBJ2-7	.	.	15	TRBV18	CASSSGALSSYEQYF	TGTGCCAGCTCATCTGGGGCCTTGAGCTCCTACGAGCAGTACTTC
TRBJ1-6	.	.	17	TRBV9	CASSVGASPVYNSPLHF	TGTGCCAGCAGCGTAGGAGCGTCTCCCGTGTATAATTCACCCCTCCACTTT
TRBJ2-5	.	TRBD1	16	TRBV6-5	CASSYSIGTGLETQYF	TGTGCCAGCAGTTACTCCATCGGGACAGGACTAGAGACCCAGTACTTC
TRBJ2-7	.	TRBD1	13	TRBV14	CASSYRDRIFQYF	TGTGCCAGCAGCTACCGGGACAGGATCTTTCAGTACTTC
TRBJ2-2	once	.	16	TRBV2	CASSEMGGRNTGELFF	TGTGCCAGCAGTGAAATGGGGGGACGGAACACCGGGGAGCTGTTTTTT
TRBJ2-7	.	TRBD2	16	TRBV5-1	CASSPFGEGAAKEQYF	TGCGCCAGCAGCCCTTTCGGGGAGGGCGCCGCTAAGGAGCAGTACTTC
TRBJ2-6	.	.	16	TRBV10-2	CASSELGASGANVLTF	TGCGCCAGCAGTGAGTTAGGGGCCTCTGGGGCCAACGTCCTGACTTTC
TRBJ2-5	.	.	18	TRBV7-2	CASSLGNLGGGPWETQYF	TGTGCCAGCAGCTTGGGGAATTTGGGCGGGGGCCCCTGGGAGACCCAGTACTTC
TRBJ1-1	.	.	12	TRBV29-1	CSVESQADEAFF	TGCAGCGTTGAATCACAGGCGGATGAAGCTTTCTTT
TRBJ1-5	once	.	13	TRBV30	CAWSPGINQPQHF	TGTGCCTGGAGTCCAGGGATCAATCAGCCCCAGCATTTT
TRBJ2-2	.	TRBD2	16	TRBV7-4	CASSSGTSGRDGELFF	TGTGCCAGCAGCTCCGGGACTAGCGGGAGGGACGGGGAGCTGTTTTTT
TRBJ1-1	.	TRBD1	15	TRBV25-1	CASNSQGARDTEAFF	TGTGCCAGCAATTCACAGGGGGCGCGGGACACTGAAGCTTTCTTT
TRBJ2-3	.	TRBD2	16	TRBV10-1	CASSPTKSGGAHTQYF	TGCGCCAGCAGTCCTACAAAGAGCGGGGGGGCTCATACGCAGTATTTT
TRBJ2-1	.	.	12	TRBV6-1	CASSVNRGEQFF	TGTGCCAGCAGTGTCAACCGGGGTGAGCAGTTCTTC
TRBJ2-1	.	TRBD2	15	TRBV6-1	CASSPLAGEGNEQFF	TGTGCCAGCAGTCCACTAGCGGGGGAAGGTAATGAGCAGTTCTTC
TRBJ2-2	.	TRBD1	15	TRBV6-5	CASSYRQGIPGELFF	TGTGCCAGCAGTTACCGACAGGGGATCCCCGGGGAGCTGTTTTTT
TRBJ2-1	.	TRBD2	14	TRBV30	CAWLTGLANNEQFF	TGTGCCTGGCTGACGGGACTAGCTAACAATGAGCAGTTCTTC
TRBJ2-1	.	TRBD2	15	TRBV7-9	CASSAGGSSYNEQFF	TGTGCCAGCAGCGCGGGGGGCAGCTCCTACAATGAGCAGTTCTTC
TRBJ2-1	once	TRBD2	14	TRBV28	CASNRRGGYNEQFF	TGTGCCAGCAATAGGCGGGGGGGCTACAATGAGCAGTTCTTC
TRBJ2-7	.	.	13	TRBV5-4	CASSWSGSYEQYF	TGTGCCAGCAGCTGGTCAGGGTCCTACGAGCAGTACTTC
TRBJ1-5	once	.	14	TRBV4-1	CASSQGGFNQPQHF	TGCGCCAGCAGCCAGGGGGGGTTTAATCAGCCCCAGCATTTT
TRBJ1-4	.	TRBD1	15	TRBV6-1	CASRPRQGASEKLFF	TGTGCCAGCAGACCAAGACAGGGGGCGTCTGAAAAACTGTTTTTT
TRBJ2-5	.	.	11	TRBV29-1	CSVAPRETQYF	TGCAGCGTTGCACCGAGAGAGACCCAGTACTTC
TRBJ2-7	.	TRBD1	16	TRBV30	CAFDNKPGQPSYEQYF	TGTGCCTTCGACAACAAGCCGGGACAGCCTTCCTACGAGCAGTACTTC
TRBJ2-7	.	.	13	TRBV6-5	CASSYSTNYEQYF	TGTGCCAGCAGTTACTCGACTAACTACGAGCAGTACTTC
TRBJ2-7	.	.	12	TRBV6-1	CASSPEGRIEYF	TGTGCCAGCAGCCCTGAGGGCCGGATTGAGTACTTC
TRBJ2-7	.	.	11	TRBV29-1	CSAAGAREQYF	TGCAGCGCCGCGGGGGCGAGGGAGCAGTACTTC
TRBJ2-1	.	TRBD2	16	TRBV19	CASSIEAGFSYNEQFF	TGTGCCAGTAGTATAGAAGCGGGATTCTCCTACAATGAGCAGTTCTTC
TRBJ2-7	.	.	16	TRBV6-5	CASSYSSGEYSYEQYF	TGTGCCAGCAGTTACTCGAGTGGGGAGTACTCCTACGAGCAGTACTTC
TRBJ1-2	once	.	12	TRBV4-1	CASRGGDYGYTF	TGCGCCAGCAGAGGGGGAGACTATGGCTACACCTTC
TRBJ1-1	.	.	12	TRBV29-1	CSLGSMNTEAFF	TGCAGCCTAGGATCCATGAACACTGAAGCTTTCTTT
TRBJ1-6	.	.	15	TRBV14	CASSQIGAYNSPLHF	TGTGCCAGCAGCCAGATAGGGGCTTATAATTCACCCCTCCACTTT
TRBJ1-1	.	.	15	TRBV5-1	CASSLAAGMNTEAFF	TGCGCCAGCAGCTTGGCAGCAGGGATGAACACTGAAGCTTTCTTT
TRBJ1-4	.	TRBD1	14	TRBV5-1	CASSPDRGGEKLFF	TGCGCCAGCAGTCCCGACAGGGGGGGTGAAAAACTGTTTTTT
TRBJ2-7	once	TRBD1	16	TRBV27	CASSYASGTGRHEQYF	TGTGCCAGCAGTTACGCCTCCGGGACAGGGCGCCACGAGCAGTACTTC
TRBJ2-3	.	TRBD2	14	TRBV4-1	CASSQVSGRDTQYF	TGCGCCAGCAGCCAAGTAAGCGGGAGAGATACGCAGTATTTT
TRBJ1-2	.	.	16	TRBV21-1	CASSLAGTGRNYGYTF	TGTGCCAGCAGCCTGGCGGGTACAGGGCGAAACTATGGCTACACCTTC
TRBJ2-7	once	TRBD2	15	TRBV29-1	CSVTGTSGKSYEQYF	TGCAGCGTCACCGGGACTAGCGGGAAATCCTACGAGCAGTACTTC
TRBJ1-6	.	TRBD1	14	TRBV4-3	CASSRGQSNSPLHF	TGCGCCAGCTCCAGGGGGCAGTCTAATTCACCCCTCCACTTT
TRBJ2-7	few	.	13	TRBV19	CASSTTALNEQYF	TGTGCCAGTAGTACGACAGCCCTCAACGAGCAGTACTTC
TRBJ2-5	.	TRBD2	11	TRBV20-1	CSRGGPKTQYF	TGCAGTCGGGGGGGCCCGAAGACCCAGTACTTC
TRBJ2-7	.	.	13	TRBV27	CASGAGTNYEQYF	TGTGCCAGCGGGGCGGGAACAAACTACGAGCAGTACTTC
TRBJ2-1	.	.	15	TRBV4-2	CASSQVPSSTNEQFF	TGTGCCAGCAGCCAAGTACCTAGCAGTACTAATGAGCAGTTCTTC
TRBJ2-1	.	.	13	TRBV6-6	CASSYSPGNEQFF	TGTGCCAGCAGTTACTCTCCCGGGAATGAGCAGTTCTTC
TRBJ1-2	.	.	14	TRBV7-8	CASSSPGYRSGYTF	TGTGCCAGCAGCTCCCCGGGGTATCGGTCTGGCTACACCTTC
TRBJ2-1	.	.	13	TRBV6-5	CASSPLRRVEQFF	TGTGCCAGCAGTCCACTCCGACGGGTTGAGCAGTTCTTC
TRBJ1-2	.	TRBD1	14	TRBV4-3	CASSRGTGIYGYTF	TGCGCCAGCAGCCGCGGGACAGGGATTTATGGCTACACCTTC